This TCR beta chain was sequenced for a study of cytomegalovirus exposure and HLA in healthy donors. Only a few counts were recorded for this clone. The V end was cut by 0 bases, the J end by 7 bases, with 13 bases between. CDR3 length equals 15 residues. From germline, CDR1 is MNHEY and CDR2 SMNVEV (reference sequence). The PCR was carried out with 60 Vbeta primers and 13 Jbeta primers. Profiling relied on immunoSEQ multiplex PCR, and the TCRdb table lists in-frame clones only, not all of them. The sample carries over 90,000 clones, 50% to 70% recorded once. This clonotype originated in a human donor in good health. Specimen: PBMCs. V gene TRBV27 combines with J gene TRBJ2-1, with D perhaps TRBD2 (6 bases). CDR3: CASSLSRRGTNEQFF. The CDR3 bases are TGTGCCAGCAGTTTATCCAGGCGGGGTACAAATGAGCAGTTCTTC.